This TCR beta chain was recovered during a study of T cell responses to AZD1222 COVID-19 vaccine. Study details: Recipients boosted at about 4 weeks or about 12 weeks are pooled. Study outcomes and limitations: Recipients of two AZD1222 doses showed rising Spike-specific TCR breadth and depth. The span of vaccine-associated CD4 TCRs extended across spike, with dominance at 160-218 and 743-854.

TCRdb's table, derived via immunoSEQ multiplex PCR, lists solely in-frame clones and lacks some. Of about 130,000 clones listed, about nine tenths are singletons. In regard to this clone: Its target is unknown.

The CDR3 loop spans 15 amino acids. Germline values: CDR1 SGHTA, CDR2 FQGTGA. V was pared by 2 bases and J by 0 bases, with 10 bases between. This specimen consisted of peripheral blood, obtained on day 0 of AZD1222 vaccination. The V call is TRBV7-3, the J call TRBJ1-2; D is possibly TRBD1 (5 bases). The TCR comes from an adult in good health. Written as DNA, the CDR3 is TGTGCCAGCAGCTTAGGTCCAGGGTCTAACTATGGCTACACCTTC. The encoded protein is CASSLGPGSNYGYTF.